This entry features one TCR beta chain sequence. The junction had 16 bases not matched to a gene; V was cut back by 3 bases and J by 4 bases. Germline loops: CDR1 MGHRA, CDR2 YSYEKL. This CDR3 region has 21 residues. These data are taken from a study of blood T cell repertoires in COVID-19. Study background: The United States, Italy and Spain were the sources of the acute and convalescent COVID-19 samples. T cells, B-cell-depleted T cells, or PBMCs provided the cDNA or gDNA that served as material.

The authors' processing: How many nucleated cells were present was estimated from reference gene primer amplification. Sequencing was performed with immunoSEQ multiplex PCR; in TCRdb, only in-frame clones are kept and a portion is missing. V, J and clone size are taken as reported in that table, and D and trimming were inferred from the DNA itself. The sample records some 340,000 clones, approximately 81% being singletons. The gene calls are TRBV4-1 and TRBJ2-2, with TRBD2 matching over 14 bases. The clonotype originates from a woman aged 18-29 years with acute or convalescent COVID-19. Sequencing used peripheral blood. The CDR3 sequence: CASSQRGSTSGGASGTGELFF. The DNA of the CDR3 is TGCGCCAGCAGCCAGCGGGGTTCGACTAGCGGGGGGGCCTCGGGCACCGGGGAGCTGTTTTTT.